This record concerns one TCR beta chain sequence. Its antigen is not known. V shed 5 bases and J 12 bases; nucleotides not matched to a gene: 6. The CDR3 contains 12 residues. CDR1 is SGHAT and CDR2 is FQNNGV in the germline V gene. The sample comes from a study of graft-versus-host responses after intestinal transplantation. Whole-study findings and limits: GvH clones appeared in recipient marrow, some first in ileum or blood.

The data were produced by immunoSEQ multiplex PCR, yet TCRdb's version contains in-frame clones alone and is incomplete. The data contain about 84,000 clones, 85% to 95% of them singletons. The receptor's source is a human donor who was the organ donor for an intestinal transplant. V gene TRBV11-2 combines with J gene TRBJ2-1, with TRBD2 matching 8 bases. Material: unstimulated CD4+ T cells sorted from spleen or lymph node cells, obtained before transplant. The CDR3 nucleotides read TGTGCCAGCAGCCCTCTTGCGGGGGGGCAGTTCTTC. Protein product: CASSPLAGGQFF.